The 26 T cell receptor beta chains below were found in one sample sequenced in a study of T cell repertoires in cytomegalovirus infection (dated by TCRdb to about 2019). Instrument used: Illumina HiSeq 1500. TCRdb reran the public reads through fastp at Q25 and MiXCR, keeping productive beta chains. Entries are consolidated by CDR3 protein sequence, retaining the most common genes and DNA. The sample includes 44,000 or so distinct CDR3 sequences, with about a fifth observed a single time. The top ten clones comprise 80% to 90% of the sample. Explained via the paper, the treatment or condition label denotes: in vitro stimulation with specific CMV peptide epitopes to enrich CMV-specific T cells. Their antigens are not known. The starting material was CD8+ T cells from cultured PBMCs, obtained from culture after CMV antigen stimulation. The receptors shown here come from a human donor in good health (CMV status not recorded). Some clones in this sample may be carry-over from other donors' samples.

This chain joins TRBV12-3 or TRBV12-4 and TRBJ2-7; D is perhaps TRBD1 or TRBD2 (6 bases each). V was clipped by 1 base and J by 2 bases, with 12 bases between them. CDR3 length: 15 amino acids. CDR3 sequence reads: CASSLGGGLPYEQYF. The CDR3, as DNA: TGTGCCAGCAGTTTAGGAGGGGGGCTCCCCTACGAGCAGTACTTC.

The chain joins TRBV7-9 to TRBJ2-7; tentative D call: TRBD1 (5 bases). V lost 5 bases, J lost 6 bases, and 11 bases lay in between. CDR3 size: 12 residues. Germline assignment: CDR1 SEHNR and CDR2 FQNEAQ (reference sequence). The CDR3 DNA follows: TGTGCCAGCAGCGAGCAGGGTGGCGAGCAGTACTTC. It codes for CASSEQGGEQYF.

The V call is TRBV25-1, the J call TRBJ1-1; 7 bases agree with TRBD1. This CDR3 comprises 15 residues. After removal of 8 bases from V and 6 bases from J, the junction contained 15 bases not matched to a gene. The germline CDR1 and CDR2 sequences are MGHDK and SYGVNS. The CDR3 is CASFPSGQAVSEAFF. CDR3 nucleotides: TGTGCCAGCTTCCCCTCTGGACAGGCGGTTTCTGAAGCTTTCTTT.

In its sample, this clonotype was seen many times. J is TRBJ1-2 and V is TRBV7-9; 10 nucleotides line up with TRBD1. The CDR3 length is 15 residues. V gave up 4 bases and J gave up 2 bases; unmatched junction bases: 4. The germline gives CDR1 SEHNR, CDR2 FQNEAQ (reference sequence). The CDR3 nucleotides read TGTGCCAGCAGCTCCCGGGACAGGGGAAACTATGGCTACACCTTC. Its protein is CASSSRDRGNYGYTF.

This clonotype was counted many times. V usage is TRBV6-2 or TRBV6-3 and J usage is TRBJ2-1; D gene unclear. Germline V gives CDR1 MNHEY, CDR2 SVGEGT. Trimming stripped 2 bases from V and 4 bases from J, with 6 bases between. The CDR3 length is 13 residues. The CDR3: CASSYASYNEQFF. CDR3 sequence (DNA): TGTGCCAGCAGTTACGCCAGTTACAATGAGCAGTTCTTC.

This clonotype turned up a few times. This CDR3 is CASSYGTSADTQYF. The CDR3 DNA follows: TGTGCCAGCAGTTACGGGACTAGCGCAGATACGCAGTATTTT. The V gene is TRBV6-2 or TRBV6-3, the J gene TRBJ2-3; 10 bases are shared with TRBD2. Germline CDR1 is MNHEY and CDR2 is SVGEGT. This CDR3 has 14 amino acids. V dropped 2 bases and J dropped 4; count of bases not matched to a gene: 0.

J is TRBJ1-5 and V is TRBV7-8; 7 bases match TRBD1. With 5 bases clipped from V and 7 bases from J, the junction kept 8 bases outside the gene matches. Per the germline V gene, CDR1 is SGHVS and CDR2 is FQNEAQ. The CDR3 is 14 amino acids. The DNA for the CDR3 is TGTGCCAGCAGCCCAAGGGGGCAGGGACAGCCCCAGCATTTT. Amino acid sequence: CASSPRGQGQPQHF.

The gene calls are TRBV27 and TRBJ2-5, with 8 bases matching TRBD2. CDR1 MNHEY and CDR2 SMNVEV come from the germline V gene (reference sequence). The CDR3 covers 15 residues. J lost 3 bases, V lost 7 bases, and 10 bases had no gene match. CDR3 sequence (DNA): TGTGCCAGCAACCAAGGAGCGGGGGCCAAAGAGACCCAGTACTTC. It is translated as CASNQGAGAKETQYF.

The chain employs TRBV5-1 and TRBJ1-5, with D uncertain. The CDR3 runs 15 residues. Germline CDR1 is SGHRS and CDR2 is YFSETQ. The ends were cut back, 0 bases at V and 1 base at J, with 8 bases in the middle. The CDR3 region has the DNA TGCGCCAGCAGCTTGGCCGGCGGAAGCAATCAGCCCCAGCATTTT. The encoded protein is CASSLAGGSNQPQHF.

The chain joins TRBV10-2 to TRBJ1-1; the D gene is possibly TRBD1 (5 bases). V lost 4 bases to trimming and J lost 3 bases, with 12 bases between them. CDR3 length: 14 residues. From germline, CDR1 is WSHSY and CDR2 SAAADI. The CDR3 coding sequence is TGCGCCAGCAGTGTTAGGGGTCGGGACACTGAAGCTTTCTTT. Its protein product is CASSVRGRDTEAFF.

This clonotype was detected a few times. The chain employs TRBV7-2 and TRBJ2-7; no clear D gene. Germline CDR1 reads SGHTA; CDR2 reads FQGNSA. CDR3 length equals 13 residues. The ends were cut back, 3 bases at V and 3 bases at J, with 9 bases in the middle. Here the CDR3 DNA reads TGTGCCAGCAGCTTTACAGTGGACTACGAGCAGTACTTC. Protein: CASSFTVDYEQYF.

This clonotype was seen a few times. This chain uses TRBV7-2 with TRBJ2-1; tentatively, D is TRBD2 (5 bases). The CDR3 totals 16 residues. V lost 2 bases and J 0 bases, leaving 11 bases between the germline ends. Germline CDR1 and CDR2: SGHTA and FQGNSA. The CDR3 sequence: CASSLRTYSSYNEQFF. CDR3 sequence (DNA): TGTGCCAGCAGCTTACGGACTTATAGCTCCTACAATGAGCAGTTCTTC.

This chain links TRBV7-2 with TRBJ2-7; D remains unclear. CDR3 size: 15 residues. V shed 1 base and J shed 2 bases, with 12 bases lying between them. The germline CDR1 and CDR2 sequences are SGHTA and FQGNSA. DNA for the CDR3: TGTGCCAGCAGCTTAGTCCCGACAAGCACCTACGAGCAGTACTTC. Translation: CASSLVPTSTYEQYF.

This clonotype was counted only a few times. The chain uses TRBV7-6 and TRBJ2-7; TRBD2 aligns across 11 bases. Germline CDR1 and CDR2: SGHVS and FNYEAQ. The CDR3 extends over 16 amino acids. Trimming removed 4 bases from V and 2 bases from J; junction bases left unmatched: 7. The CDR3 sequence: CASSSLTSGTPYEQYF. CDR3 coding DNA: TGTGCCAGCAGCTCCTTGACTAGCGGGACACCCTACGAGCAGTACTTC.

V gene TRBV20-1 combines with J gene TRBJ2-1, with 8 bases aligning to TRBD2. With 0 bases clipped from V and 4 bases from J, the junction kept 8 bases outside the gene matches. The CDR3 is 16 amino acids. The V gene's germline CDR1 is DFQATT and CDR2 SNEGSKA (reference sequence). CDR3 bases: TGCAGTGCTAGAGATATCGGACTAGCAGCTTACAATGAGCAGTTCTTC. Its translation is CSARDIGLAAYNEQFF.

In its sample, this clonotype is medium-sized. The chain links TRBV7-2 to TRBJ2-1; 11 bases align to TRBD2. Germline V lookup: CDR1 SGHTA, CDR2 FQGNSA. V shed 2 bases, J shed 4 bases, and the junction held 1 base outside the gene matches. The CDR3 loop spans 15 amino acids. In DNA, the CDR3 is TGTGCCAGCAGCTTAATAGCGGGAGGGTACAATGAGCAGTTCTTC. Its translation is CASSLIAGGYNEQFF.

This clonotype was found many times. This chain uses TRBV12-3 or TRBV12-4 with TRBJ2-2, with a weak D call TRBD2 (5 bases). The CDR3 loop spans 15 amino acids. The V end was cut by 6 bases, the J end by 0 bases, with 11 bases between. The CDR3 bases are TGTGCCAGCAGCCATACTAGTGCGAACACCGGGGAGCTGTTTTTT. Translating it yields CASSHTSANTGELFF.

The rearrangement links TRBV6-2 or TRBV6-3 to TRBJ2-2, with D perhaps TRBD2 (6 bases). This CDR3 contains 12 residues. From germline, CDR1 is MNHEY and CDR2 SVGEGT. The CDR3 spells CVTRDGTGELFF. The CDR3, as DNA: TGTGTTACGCGGGACGGGACCGGGGAGCTGTTTTTT.

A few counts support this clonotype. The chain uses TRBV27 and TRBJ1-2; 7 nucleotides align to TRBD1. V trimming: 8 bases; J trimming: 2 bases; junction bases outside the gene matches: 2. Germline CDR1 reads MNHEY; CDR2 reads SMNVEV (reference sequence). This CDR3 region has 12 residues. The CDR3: CASWTGNYGYTF. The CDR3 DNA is TGTGCCAGCTGGACAGGAAACTATGGCTACACCTTC.

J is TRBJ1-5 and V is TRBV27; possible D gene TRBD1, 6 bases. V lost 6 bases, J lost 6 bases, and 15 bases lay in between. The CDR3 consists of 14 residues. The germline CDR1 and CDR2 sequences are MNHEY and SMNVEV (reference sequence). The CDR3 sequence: CASSLTGTPQPQHF. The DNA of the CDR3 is TGTGCCAGCAGCCTAACAGGGACTCCTCAGCCCCAGCATTTT.

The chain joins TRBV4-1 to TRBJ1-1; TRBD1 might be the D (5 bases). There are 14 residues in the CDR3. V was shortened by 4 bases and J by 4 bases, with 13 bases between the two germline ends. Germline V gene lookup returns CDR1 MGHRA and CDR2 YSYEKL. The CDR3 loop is CASSLATVGTEAFF. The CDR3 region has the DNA TGCGCCAGCAGCCTGGCGACAGTAGGCACTGAAGCTTTCTTT.

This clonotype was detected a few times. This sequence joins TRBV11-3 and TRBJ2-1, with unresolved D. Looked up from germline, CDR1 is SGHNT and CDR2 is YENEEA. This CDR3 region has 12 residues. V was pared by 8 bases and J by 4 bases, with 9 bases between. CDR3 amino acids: CASSHRYNEQFF. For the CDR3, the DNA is TGTGCCAGCTCCCATCGGTACAATGAGCAGTTCTTC.

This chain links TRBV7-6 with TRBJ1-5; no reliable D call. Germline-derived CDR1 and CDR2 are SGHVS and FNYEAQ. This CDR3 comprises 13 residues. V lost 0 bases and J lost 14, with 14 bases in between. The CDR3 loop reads CASSLASEDIKHF. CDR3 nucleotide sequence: TGTGCCAGCAGCTTAGCGTCGGAGGATATTAAGCATTTT.

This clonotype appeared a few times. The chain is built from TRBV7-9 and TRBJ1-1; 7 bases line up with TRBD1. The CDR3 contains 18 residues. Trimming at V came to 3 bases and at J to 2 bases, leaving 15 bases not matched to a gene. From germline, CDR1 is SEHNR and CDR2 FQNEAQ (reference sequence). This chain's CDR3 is CASSLWVGDRVLNTEAFF. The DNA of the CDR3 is TGTGCCAGCAGCTTGTGGGTAGGGGACAGAGTTCTTAACACTGAAGCTTTCTTT.

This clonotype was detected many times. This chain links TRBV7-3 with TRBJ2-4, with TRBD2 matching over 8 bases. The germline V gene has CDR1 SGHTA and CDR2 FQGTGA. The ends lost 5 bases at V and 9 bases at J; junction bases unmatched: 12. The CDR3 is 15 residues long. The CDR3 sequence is CASSPYGGEGGIQYF. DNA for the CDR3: TGTGCCAGCAGCCCCTACGGGGGGGAAGGCGGCATTCAGTACTTC.

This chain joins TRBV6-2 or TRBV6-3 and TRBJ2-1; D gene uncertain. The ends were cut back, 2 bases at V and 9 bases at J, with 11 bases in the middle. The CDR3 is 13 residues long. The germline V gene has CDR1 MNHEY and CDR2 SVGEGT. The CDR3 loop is CASSYTQVSEQFF. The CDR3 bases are TGTGCCAGCAGTTACACGCAGGTCAGTGAGCAGTTCTTC.